The sequence of this T cell receptor beta chain was determined in a study of blood T cells in healthy people across ages. Study conclusions and caveats: The unsorted PBMCs prevented any conclusive comparison of naive versus antigen-experienced cells. Aged donors had fewer naive CD4+ cells and lower diversity than long-lived donors.

CDR3 length: 17 amino acids. Germline CDR1 reads SGDLS; CDR2 reads YYNGEE. Trimming took 0 bases from V and 3 from J, leaving 19 bases between them. Alongside a J-beta primer mix, a sample-barcoded 5' primer served in a second PCR lasting roughly 6 to 12 cycles. TCRdb re-called the 5' RACE reads through MiXCR, storing one row per CDR3 protein. The sample holds 700,000 to 850,000 distinct CDR3 sequences; roughly 50% are singletons and the top ten take 40% to 50%. The draw of peripheral blood yielded ten milliliters from each donor. The table lists this clonotype with a few counts. Its cognate antigen is unknown.

The chain combines TRBV9 with TRBJ2-7; possibly TRBD2 for D (6 bases). Specimen: blood. This TCR came from an elderly man in good health. Here the CDR3 reads CASSVVAGGIDLYEQYF. The CDR3 bases are TGTGCCAGCAGCGTAGTGGCTGGCGGGATCGACCTCTACGAGCAGTACTTC.